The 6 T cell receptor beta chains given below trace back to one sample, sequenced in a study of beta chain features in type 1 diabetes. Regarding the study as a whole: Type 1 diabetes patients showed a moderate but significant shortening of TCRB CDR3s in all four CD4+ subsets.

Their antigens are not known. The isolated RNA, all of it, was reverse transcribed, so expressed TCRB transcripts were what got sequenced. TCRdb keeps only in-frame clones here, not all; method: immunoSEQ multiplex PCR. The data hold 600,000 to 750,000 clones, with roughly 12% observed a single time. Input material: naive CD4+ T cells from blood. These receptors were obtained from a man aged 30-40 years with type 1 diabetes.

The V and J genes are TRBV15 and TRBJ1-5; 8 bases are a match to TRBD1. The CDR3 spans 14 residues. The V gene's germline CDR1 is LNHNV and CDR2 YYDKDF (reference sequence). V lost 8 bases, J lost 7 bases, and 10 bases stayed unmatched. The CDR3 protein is CATQHSGGGQPQHF. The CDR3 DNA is TGTGCCACCCAGCACTCAGGGGGCGGCCAGCCCCAGCATTTT.

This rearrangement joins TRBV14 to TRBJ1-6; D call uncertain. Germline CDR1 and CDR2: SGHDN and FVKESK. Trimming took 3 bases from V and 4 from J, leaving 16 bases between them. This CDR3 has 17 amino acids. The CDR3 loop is CASSHRPGHPYNSPLHF. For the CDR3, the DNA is TGTGCCAGCAGCCACCGCCCTGGTCACCCTTATAATTCACCCCTCCACTTT.

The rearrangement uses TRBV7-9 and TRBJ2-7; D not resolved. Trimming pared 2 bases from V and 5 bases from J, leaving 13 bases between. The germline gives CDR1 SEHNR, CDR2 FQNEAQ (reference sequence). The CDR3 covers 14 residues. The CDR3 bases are TGTGCCAGCAGCTTATCGGGCAGCTGGGACGAGCAGTACTTC. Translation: CASSLSGSWDEQYF.

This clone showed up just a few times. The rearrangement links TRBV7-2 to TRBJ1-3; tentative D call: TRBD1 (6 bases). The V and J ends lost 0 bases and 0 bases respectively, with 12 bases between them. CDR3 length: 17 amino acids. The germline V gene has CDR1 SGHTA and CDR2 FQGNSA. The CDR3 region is CASSLAPTGPSGNTIYF. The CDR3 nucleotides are TGTGCCAGCAGCTTAGCACCCACAGGGCCCTCTGGAAACACCATATATTTT.

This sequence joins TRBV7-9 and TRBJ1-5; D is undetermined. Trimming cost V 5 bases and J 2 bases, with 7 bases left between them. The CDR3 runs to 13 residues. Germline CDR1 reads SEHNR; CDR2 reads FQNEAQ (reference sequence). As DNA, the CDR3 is TGTGCCAGCAGCAGGCAGGGCAATCAGCCCCAGCATTTT. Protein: CASSRQGNQPQHF.

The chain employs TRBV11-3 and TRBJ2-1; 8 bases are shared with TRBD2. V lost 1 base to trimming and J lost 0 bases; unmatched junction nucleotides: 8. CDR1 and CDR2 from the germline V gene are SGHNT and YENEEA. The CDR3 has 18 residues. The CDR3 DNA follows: TGTGCCAGCAGCTTAGGAAGTGAGAGCGGGAGCTCCTACAATGAGCAGTTCTTC. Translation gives CASSLGSESGSSYNEQFF.